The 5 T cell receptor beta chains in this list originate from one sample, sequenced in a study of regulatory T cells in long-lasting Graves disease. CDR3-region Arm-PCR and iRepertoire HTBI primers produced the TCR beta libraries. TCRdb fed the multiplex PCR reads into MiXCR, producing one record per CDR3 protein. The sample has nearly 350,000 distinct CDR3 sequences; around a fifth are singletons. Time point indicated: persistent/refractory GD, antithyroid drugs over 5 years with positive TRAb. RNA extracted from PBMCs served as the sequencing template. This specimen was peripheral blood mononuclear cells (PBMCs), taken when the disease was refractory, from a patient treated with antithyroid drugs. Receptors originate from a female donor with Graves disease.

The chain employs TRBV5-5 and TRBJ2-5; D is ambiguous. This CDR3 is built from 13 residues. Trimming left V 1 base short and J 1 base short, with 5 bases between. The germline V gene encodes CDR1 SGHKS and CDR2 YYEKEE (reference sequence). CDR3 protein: CASSLLVQETQYF. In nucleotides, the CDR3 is TGTGCCAGCAGCTTGTTAGTCCAAGAGACCCAGTACTTC. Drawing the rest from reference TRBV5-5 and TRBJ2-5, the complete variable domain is DAGVTQSPTHLIKTRGQQVTLRCSPISGHKSVSWYQQVLGQGPQFIFQYYEKEERGRGNFPDRFSARQFPNYSSELNVNALLLGDSALYLCASSLLVQETQYFGPGTRLLVL.

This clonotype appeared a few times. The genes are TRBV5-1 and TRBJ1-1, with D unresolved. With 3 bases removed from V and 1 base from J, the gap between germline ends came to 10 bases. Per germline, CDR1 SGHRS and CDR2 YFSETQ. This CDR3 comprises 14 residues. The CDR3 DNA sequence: TGCGCCAGCAGCTCAGGACTGTGGAACACTGAAGCTTTCTTT. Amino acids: CASSSGLWNTEAFF.

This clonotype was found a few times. The CDR3 is CASSLTGQQETQYF. CDR3 in DNA: TGTGCCAGCAGCTTGACGGGACAGCAAGAGACCCAGTACTTC. The V and J genes are TRBV5-4 and TRBJ2-5, with 7 nucleotides matching TRBD1. The J segment lost 2 bases and the V segment lost 1 base, leaving 2 bases of the junction unmatched. Germline assignment: CDR1 SGHNT and CDR2 YYREEE (reference sequence). The CDR3 extends over 14 amino acids.

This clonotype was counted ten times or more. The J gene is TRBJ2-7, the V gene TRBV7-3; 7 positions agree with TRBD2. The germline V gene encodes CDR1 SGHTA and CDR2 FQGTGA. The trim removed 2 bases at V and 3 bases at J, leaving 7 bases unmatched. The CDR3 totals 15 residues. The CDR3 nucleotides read TGTGCCAGCAGCTTAGGGCTAGCGGAGAACTACGAGCAGTACTTC. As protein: CASSLGLAENYEQYF.

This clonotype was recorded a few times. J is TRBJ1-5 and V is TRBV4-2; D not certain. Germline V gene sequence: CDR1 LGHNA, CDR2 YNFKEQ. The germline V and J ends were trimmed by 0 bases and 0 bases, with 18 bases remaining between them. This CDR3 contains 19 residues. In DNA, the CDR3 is TGTGCCAGCAGCCAAGATCCCCTTGGGCAGGCGAATAGCAATCAGCCCCAGCATTTT. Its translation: CASSQDPLGQANSNQPQHF.